This entry lists 3 T cell receptor beta chains sequenced from one sample in a study of T cells in Graves' hyperthyroidism and ophthalmopathy. The investigators amplified TCR beta CDR3 regions from RNA transcripts. The HTBI set primed first-round TCR CDR3 RT-PCR. TCRdb analysed the multiplex PCR reads with MiXCR anew, one entry per CDR3 protein. Here the sample spans hundreds of thousands of distinct CDR3 sequences, roughly 40% being singletons. Material: blood. The receptors derive from a man aged 18 to 29 with Graves' hyperthyroidism.

This clonotype was observed a single time. V gene TRBV6-5 combines with J gene TRBJ2-5; D possibly corresponds to TRBD2 (6 bases). The CDR3 sequence is 12 residues long. The V end was cut by 6 bases, the J end by 5 bases, with 10 bases between. Germline lookup yields CDR1 MNHEY and CDR2 SVGAGI. As DNA, the CDR3 is TGTGCCAGCAGACCAGCGGGTGAGACCCAGTACTTC. This translates into CASRPAGETQYF.

In this sample, this clonotype turned up a few times. V usage is TRBV6-1 and J usage is TRBJ2-5; TRBD1 is a possible D gene (6 bases). CDR1 is MNHNS and CDR2 is SASEGT in the germline V gene. This CDR3 is 14 amino acids long. Between the trimmed V and J ends, which lost 4 bases and 5 bases, there was a span of 14 bases. The CDR3 region is CASSAGQLVETQYF. CDR3 in DNA: TGTGCCAGCAGTGCTGGACAGTTGGTGGAGACCCAGTACTTC.

This clonotype has only a few counts. The chain uses TRBV6-5 and TRBJ1-3; no definite D call. The CDR3 is made up of 12 amino acids. Germline V CDR1 and CDR2: MNHEY, SVGAGI. V was clipped by 9 bases and J by 11 bases, with 17 bases between them. The CDR3 coding sequence is TGTGCCAGTAGGCTAACCGGTGGTCCCATATATTTT. It translates to CASRLTGGPIYF.